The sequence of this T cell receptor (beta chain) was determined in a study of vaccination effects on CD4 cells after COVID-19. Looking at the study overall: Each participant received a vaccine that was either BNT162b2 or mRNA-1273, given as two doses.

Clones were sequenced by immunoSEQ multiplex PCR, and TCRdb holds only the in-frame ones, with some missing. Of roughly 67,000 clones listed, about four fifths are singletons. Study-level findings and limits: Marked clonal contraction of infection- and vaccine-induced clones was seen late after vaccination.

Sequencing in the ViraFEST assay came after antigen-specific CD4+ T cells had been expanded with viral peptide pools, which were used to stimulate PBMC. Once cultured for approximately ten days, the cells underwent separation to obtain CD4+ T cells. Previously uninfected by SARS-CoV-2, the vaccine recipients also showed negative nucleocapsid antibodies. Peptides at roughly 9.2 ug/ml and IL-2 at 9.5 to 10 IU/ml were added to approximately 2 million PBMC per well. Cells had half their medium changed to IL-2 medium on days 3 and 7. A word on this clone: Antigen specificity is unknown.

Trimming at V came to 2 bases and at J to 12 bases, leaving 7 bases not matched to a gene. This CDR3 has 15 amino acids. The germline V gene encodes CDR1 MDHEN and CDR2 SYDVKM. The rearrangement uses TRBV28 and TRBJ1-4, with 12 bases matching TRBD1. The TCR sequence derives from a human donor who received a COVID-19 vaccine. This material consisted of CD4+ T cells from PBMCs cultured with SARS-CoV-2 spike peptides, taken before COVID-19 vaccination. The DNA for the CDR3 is TGTGCCAGCAGTTTAGGCGGGACAGGGGGCGACGAACTGTTTTTT. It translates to CASSLGGTGGDELFF. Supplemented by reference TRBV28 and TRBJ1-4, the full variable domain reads DVKVTQSSRYLVKRTGEKVFLECVQDMDHENMFWYRQDPGLGLRLIYFSYDVKMKEKGDIPEGYSVSREKKERFSLILESASTNQTSMYLCASSLGGTGGDELFFGSGTQLSVL.